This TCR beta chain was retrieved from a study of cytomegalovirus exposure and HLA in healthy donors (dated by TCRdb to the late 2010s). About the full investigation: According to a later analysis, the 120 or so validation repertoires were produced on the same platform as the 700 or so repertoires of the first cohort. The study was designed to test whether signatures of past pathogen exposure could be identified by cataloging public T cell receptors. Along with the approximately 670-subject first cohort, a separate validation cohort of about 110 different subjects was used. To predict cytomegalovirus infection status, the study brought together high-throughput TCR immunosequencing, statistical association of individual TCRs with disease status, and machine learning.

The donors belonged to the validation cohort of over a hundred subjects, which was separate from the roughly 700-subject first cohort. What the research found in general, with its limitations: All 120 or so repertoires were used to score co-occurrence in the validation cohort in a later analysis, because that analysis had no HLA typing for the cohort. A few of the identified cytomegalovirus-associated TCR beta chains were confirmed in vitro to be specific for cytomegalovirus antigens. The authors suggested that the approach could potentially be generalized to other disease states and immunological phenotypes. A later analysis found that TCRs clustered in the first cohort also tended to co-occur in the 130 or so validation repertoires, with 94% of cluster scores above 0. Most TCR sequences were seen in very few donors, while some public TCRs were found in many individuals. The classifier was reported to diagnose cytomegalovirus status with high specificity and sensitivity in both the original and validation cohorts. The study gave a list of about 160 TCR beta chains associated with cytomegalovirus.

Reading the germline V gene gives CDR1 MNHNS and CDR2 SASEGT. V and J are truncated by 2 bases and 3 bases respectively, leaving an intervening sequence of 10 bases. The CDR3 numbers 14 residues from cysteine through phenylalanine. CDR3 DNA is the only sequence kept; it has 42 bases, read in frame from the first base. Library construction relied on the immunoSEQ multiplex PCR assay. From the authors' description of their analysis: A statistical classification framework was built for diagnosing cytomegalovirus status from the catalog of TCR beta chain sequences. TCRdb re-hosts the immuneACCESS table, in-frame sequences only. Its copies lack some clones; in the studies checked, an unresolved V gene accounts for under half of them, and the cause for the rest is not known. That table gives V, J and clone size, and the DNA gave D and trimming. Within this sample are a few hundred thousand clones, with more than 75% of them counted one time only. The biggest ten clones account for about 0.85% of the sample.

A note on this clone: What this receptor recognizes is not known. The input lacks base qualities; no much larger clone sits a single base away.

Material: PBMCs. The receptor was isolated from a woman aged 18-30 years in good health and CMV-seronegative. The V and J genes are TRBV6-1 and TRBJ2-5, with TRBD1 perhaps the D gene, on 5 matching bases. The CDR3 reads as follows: CASSELGVKETQYF. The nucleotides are TGTGCCAGCAGTGAATTAGGGGTTAAAGAGACCCAGTACTTC.